The clone carrying this T cell receptor beta chain is a singleton in its sample. Its antigen remains unknown. The sample is drawn from a study of shared clonotypes between healthy human individuals. Study observations and caveats: The study found about 5% of naive CD4 clonotypes shared across several donors. An effect of sequencing depth on clonotype sharing among donors was expected. Clonotypes which were not shared had lower generation probabilities than clonotypes that all four donors shared.

Terminally differentiated effector memory CD45RA+ cells were left out of the naive CD8 fraction, which was CD45RO-negative and positively selected for CCR7. Donation came from healthy HIV-negative adults that had no recent acute infections or vaccinations. Profiling relied on immunoSEQ multiplex PCR, and the TCRdb table lists in-frame clones only, not all of them. The table lists around 2.1 million clones, roughly 91% of them singletons. V lost 3 bases and J lost 6, with 14 bases in between. There are 14 residues in the CDR3. Germline loops: CDR1 MNHEY, CDR2 SMNVEV (reference sequence). The sequenced sample consisted of naive CD8+ T cells from PBMCs. This TCR derives from a man younger than 30 in good health. Some clones in this sample may be carry-over from other donors' samples. The chain links TRBV27 to TRBJ1-1; D unresolved. CDR3 loop: CASSLEGGVSEAFF. CDR3 sequence (DNA): TGTGCCAGCAGTTTGGAAGGTGGGGTCTCTGAAGCTTTCTTT.